This T cell receptor beta chain stems from a study of blood T cell repertoires in COVID-19. The method was immunoSEQ multiplex PCR; TCRdb's version includes in-frame clones alone and lacks a portion of them. This sample has around 250,000 clones, with approximately 82% found just once. Looked up from germline, CDR1 is LNHNV and CDR2 is YYDKDF (reference sequence). Losses at the gene ends were 3 bases for V and 6 bases for J; bases not matched to a gene: 13. The CDR3 runs 16 residues. This receptor was identified in a man younger than 45 who had recovered from COVID-19. The source material was peripheral blood. The chain combines TRBV15 with TRBJ1-2; 7 bases are shared with TRBD1. The DNA for the CDR3 is TGTGCCACCAGCAGGTCCTTGATGACAGGGAGGAATGGCTACACCTTC. Residues: CATSRSLMTGRNGYTF.